This TCR beta chain originates from a study of yellow fever vaccine responses in identical twins. General study points: Vaccine-induced T cell responses in twins were reportedly observed to appear partly convergent, partly personalized.

Regarding this clonotype: Its specificity is not known.

CDR1 and CDR2 from the germline V gene are PRHDT and FYEKMQ (reference sequence). The CDR3 is 15 amino acids. The ends lost 5 bases at V and 6 bases at J; junction bases unmatched: 9. TCRdb re-called the RT-PCR reads with MiXCR, one entry per CDR3 protein. The sample carries about 2,800 distinct CDR3 sequences, 80% to 90% recorded once. The clonotype comes from a female donor who received the yellow fever vaccine. The source was T cells from blood (PBMCs), unsorted or a sorted subset (not recorded which), collected before or after yellow fever vaccination (not recorded which). This rearrangement joins TRBV13 to TRBJ1-5; the match to TRBD1 covers 8 bases. The CDR3 nucleotides read TGTGCCAGCAGCCTCGGACAGGGAGGTCTTCAGCCCCAGCATTTT. Its translation: CASSLGQGGLQPQHF. The entire variable domain, with the rest obtained from reference TRBV13 and TRBJ1-5, is as follows: AAGVIQSPRHLIKEKRETATLKCYPIPRHDTVYWYQQGPGQDPQFLISFYEKMQSDKGSIPDRFSAQQFSDYHSELNMSSLELGDSALYFCASSLGQGGLQPQHFGDGTRLSIL.